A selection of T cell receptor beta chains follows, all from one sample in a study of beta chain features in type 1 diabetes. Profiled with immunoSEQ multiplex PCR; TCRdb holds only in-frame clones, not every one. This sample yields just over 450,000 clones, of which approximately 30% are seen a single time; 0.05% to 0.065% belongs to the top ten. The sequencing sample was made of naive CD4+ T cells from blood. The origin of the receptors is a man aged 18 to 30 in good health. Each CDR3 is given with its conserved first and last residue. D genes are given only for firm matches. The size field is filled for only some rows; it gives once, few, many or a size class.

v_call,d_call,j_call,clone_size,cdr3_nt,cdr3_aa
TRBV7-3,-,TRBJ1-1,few,TGTGCCAGCAAAGGGCCGAACACTGAAGCTTTCTTT,CASKGPNTEAFF
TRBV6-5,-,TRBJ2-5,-,TGTGCCAGCAGTTACGGGACTCGAGAGACCCAGTACTTC,CASSYGTRETQYF
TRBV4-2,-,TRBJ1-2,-,TGTGCCAGCAGCCAAGGGGGAGGTGGCTACACCTTC,CASSQGGGGYTF
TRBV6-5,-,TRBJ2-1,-,TGTGCCAGCAGTTCCTCGGGCGGATACAATGAGCAGTTCTTC,CASSSSGGYNEQFF
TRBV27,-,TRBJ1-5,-,TGTGCCACCGGGACTGGCAATCAGCCCCAGCATTTT,CATGTGNQPQHF
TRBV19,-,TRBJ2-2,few,TGTGCCAGTAGTATCGGACAGACGAACACCGGGGAGCTGTTTTTT,CASSIGQTNTGELFF
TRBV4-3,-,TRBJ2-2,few,TGCGCCAGCAGCCAACACGGAATCGGGGAGCTGTTTTTT,CASSQHGIGELFF
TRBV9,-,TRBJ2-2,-,TGTGCCAGCAAGACAAGGCCGATTTCGGGCGGGGAGCTGTTTTTT,CASKTRPISGGELFF
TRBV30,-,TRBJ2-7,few,TGTGCCTGGAGTGTAGGGGGGACACTCTACGAGCAGTACTTC,CAWSVGGTLYEQYF
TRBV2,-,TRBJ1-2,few,TGTGCCAGCACCTCGACTAGACAGGTCTATGGCTACACCTTC,CASTSTRQVYGYTF